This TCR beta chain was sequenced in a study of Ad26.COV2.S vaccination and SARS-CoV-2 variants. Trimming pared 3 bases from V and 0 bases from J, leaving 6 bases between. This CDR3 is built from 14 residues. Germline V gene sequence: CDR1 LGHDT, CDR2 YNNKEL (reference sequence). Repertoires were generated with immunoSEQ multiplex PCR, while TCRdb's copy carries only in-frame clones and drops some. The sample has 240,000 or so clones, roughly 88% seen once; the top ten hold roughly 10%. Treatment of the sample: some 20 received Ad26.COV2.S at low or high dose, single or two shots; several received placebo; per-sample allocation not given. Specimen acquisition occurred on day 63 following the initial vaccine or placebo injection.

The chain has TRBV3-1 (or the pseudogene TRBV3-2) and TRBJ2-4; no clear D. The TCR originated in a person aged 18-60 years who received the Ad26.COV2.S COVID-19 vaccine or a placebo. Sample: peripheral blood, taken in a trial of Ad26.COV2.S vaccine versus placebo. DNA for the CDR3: TGTGCCAGCAGCCAGGAGCTAGCCAAAAACATTCAGTACTTC. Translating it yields CASSQELAKNIQYF.